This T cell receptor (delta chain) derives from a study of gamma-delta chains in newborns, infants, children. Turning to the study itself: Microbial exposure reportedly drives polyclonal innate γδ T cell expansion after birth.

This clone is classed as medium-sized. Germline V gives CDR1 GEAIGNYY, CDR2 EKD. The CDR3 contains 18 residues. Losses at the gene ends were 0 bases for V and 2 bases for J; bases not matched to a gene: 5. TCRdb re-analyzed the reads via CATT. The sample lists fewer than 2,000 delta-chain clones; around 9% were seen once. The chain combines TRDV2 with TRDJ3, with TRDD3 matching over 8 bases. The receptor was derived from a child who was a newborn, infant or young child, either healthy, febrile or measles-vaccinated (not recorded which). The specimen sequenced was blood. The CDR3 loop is CACDTGRGDTWDTRQMFF. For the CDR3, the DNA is TGTGCCTGTGACACCGGAAGGGGGGATACCTGGGACACCCGACAGATGTTTTTC.